This T cell receptor beta chain emerged from a study of T-cell memory formation after mild COVID-19. This clonotype occurred a few times. A single record per CDR3 protein comes from TCRdb applying MiXCR to the 5' RACE reads. The table records fewer than 350,000 distinct CDR3 sequences, about a sixth of them present only once. Sequenced sample: PBMCs or a T cell subset sorted from them (not recorded which). This clonotype was sampled from a man between 18 and 29 years old who had mild COVID-19 (a few samples of this study predate the infection). Cell type and time point are not known.

CDR3 sequence (DNA): TGTGCCAGCAGCTTGGAGCCGCTTGGAGGGCAAAACATTCAGTACTTC. Its translation is CASSLEPLGGQNIQYF. V and J are TRBV5-4 and TRBJ2-4; tentatively, D is TRBD2 (6 bases). Germline loops: CDR1 SGHNT, CDR2 YYREEE (reference sequence). V dropped 0 bases and J dropped 5 bases, with 15 bases sitting between them. This CDR3 has 16 amino acids.